Below are 18 T cell receptor beta chains sequenced from a single sample in a study of blood T cell repertoires in COVID-19. Clones were sequenced by immunoSEQ multiplex PCR, and TCRdb holds only the in-frame ones, with some missing. The profile shows some 390,000 clones, roughly 86% of them singletons. Sequencing was performed on peripheral blood. These receptors were taken from a human donor in a cohort sampled during active COVID-19.

The V and J genes are TRBV28 and TRBJ1-4; 8 bases line up with TRBD1. This CDR3 contains 15 residues. V was clipped by 3 bases and J by 5 bases; unmatched bases: 5. Per the germline V gene, CDR1 is MDHEN and CDR2 is SYDVKM. The CDR3 is CASSFSGGENEKLFF. The CDR3 region has the DNA TGTGCCAGCAGTTTTTCAGGGGGCGAAAATGAAAAACTGTTTTTT.

The chain uses TRBV6-5 and TRBJ1-5; D gene uncertain. V gave up 0 bases and J gave up 0 bases, with 9 bases separating them. The V gene's germline CDR1 is MNHEY and CDR2 SVGAGI. The CDR3 length is 16 residues. CDR3 DNA: TGTGCCAGCAGTTACTCGATGGGCTATAGCAATCAGCCCCAGCATTTT. It codes for CASSYSMGYSNQPQHF.

The chain employs TRBV9 and TRBJ2-7, with D perhaps matching TRBD1 (5 bases). The CDR3 runs to 14 residues. Between the trimmed V and J ends, which lost 1 base and 1 base, there was a span of 9 bases. Germline CDR1 reads SGDLS; CDR2 reads YYNGEE. CDR3 bases: TGTGCCAGCAGCGTAAATCCAGGGTCCTACGAGCAGTACTTC. Amino acids: CASSVNPGSYEQYF.

J is TRBJ2-7 and V is TRBV15; possibly TRBD2 for D (6 bases). Germline V gene sequence: CDR1 LNHNV, CDR2 YYDKDF (reference sequence). V was cut by 1 base and J by 5 bases, with 18 bases left in between. This CDR3 region has 16 residues. CDR3 in amino acids: CATSRGTERAGHEQYF. The CDR3 coding sequence is TGTGCCACCAGCAGAGGGACTGAAAGAGCGGGCCACGAGCAGTACTTC. Complete variable domain (other parts from reference TRBV15 and TRBJ2-7): DAMVIQNPRYQVTQFGKPVTLSCSQTLNHNVMYWYQQKSSQAPKLLFHYYDKDFNNEADTPDNFQSRRPNTSFCFLDIRSPGLGDTAMYLCATSRGTERAGHEQYFGPGTRLTVT.

This chain links TRBV6-5 with TRBJ1-6, with 9 positions matching TRBD1. CDR3 size: 14 residues. V lost 6 bases, J lost 7 bases, and 4 bases stayed unmatched. CDR1 MNHEY and CDR2 SVGAGI come from the germline V gene. CDR3 loop: CASSRDRENSPLHF. CDR3 bases: TGTGCCAGCAGCAGGGACAGGGAGAATTCACCCCTCCACTTT.

This clone was observed once. This chain uses TRBV27 with TRBJ2-3, with D possibly matching TRBD1 (6 bases). Germline values: CDR1 MNHEY, CDR2 SMNVEV (reference sequence). The CDR3 has 15 residues. Between the trimmed V and J ends, which lost 2 bases and 5 bases, there was a span of 14 bases. The CDR3 reads CASSLQQGWGDTQYF. The CDR3 DNA follows: TGTGCCAGCAGTTTACAACAGGGCTGGGGAGATACGCAGTATTTT.

The chain is built from TRBV29-1 and TRBJ2-3, with 8 bases identical to TRBD1. There are 14 residues in the CDR3. The V gene's germline CDR1 is SQVTM and CDR2 ANQGSEA. With V trimmed by 4 bases and J by 6 bases, 9 bases remained unmatched. The DNA of the CDR3 is TGCAGCGTTGGAGGACAGGGTGGTTGGGATACGCAGTATTTT. Its translation is CSVGGQGGWDTQYF.

V is TRBV29-1 and J is TRBJ2-5; 11 positions match TRBD2. J was trimmed by 1 base and V by 3 bases; bases with no gene match: 7. This CDR3 contains 16 residues. Germline loops: CDR1 SQVTM, CDR2 ANQGSEA. CDR3 sequence reads: CSVDGTSGTLQETQYF. The DNA of the CDR3 is TGCAGCGTTGACGGGACTAGCGGTACCCTCCAAGAGACCCAGTACTTC.

V usage is TRBV3-1 (or the pseudogene TRBV3-2) and J usage is TRBJ2-1, with D perhaps TRBD2 (5 bases). Germline lookup yields CDR1 LGHDT and CDR2 YNNKEL (reference sequence). The V end was cut by 4 bases, the J end by 0 bases, with 16 bases between. The CDR3 extends over 17 amino acids. This CDR3 is CASSLNLAESSYNEQFF. The CDR3 DNA reads TGTGCCAGCAGCCTGAATCTAGCTGAGAGCTCCTACAATGAGCAGTTCTTC.

The gene calls are TRBV19 and TRBJ2-2, with 12 bases fitting TRBD2. Unmatched junction bases numbered 9, after V lost 3 bases and J lost 7 bases. CDR3 length: 17 residues. Germline V gene lookup returns CDR1 LNHDA and CDR2 SQIVND (reference sequence). CDR3 protein: CASSISSGRASVGELFF. CDR3 DNA: TGTGCCAGTAGTATTTCTAGCGGGAGGGCCTCGGTCGGGGAGCTGTTTTTT.

This clone was counted once. The chain uses TRBV5-1 and TRBJ2-5; 7 bases fit TRBD2. The germline V gene encodes CDR1 SGHRS and CDR2 YFSETQ. Unmatched junction bases numbered 8, after V lost 2 bases and J lost 4 bases. CDR3 length: 15 residues. CDR3 in DNA: TGCGCCAGCAGCTTAGTGGGGGGGAGAGGAGAGACCCAGTACTTC. Its protein is CASSLVGGRGETQYF.

The V and J genes are TRBV5-1 and TRBJ2-7; D uncertain. The CDR3 is made up of 13 amino acids. The germline gives CDR1 SGHRS, CDR2 YFSETQ. The ends were cut back, 0 bases at V and 2 bases at J, with 6 bases in the middle. The CDR3 is CASSLDSTYEQYF. CDR3 nucleotide sequence: TGCGCCAGCAGCTTGGACAGTACCTACGAGCAGTACTTC.

The genes are TRBV21-1 and TRBJ1-6; TRBD1 is the table's D call and was not checked against the DNA. TRBV21-1 is a documented pseudogene. This CDR3 contains 14 residues. CDR3 coding DNA: TGTGCCAGCACCCGGACAGGGAGGCATTCACCCCTCCACTTT. This gives the protein CASTRTGRHSPLHF.

This sequence joins TRBV5-4 and TRBJ2-7; 9 positions match TRBD2. J lost 9 bases, V lost 2 bases, and 12 bases had no gene match. Per germline, CDR1 SGHNT and CDR2 YYREEE (reference sequence). The CDR3 totals 15 residues. CDR3 sequence (DNA): TGTGCCAGCAGCTTTGTTTTCCGCGGGAGGGTTCGGCAGTACTTC. Amino acid sequence: CASSFVFRGRVRQYF. The complete variable domain, with remaining parts taken from reference TRBV5-4 and TRBJ2-7, reads ETGVTQSPTHLIKTRGQQVTLRCSSQSGHNTVSWYQQALGQGPQFIFQYYREEENGRGNFPPRFSGLQFPNYSSELNVNALELDDSALYLCASSFVFRGRVRQYFGPGTRLTVT.

This clone was seen many times. This chain connects TRBV19 to TRBJ2-1, with D maybe TRBD2 (7 bases). V lost 7 bases, J lost 5 bases, and 12 bases lay in between. Germline assignment: CDR1 LNHDA and CDR2 SQIVND (reference sequence). The CDR3 extends over 13 amino acids. The CDR3 DNA sequence: TGTGCCAGTAATCGGGGGGACAACAATGAGCAGTTCTTC. Its protein product is CASNRGDNNEQFF.

Concerning this clone itself: Other DNA variants within this sample encode the same CDR3. The rearrangement joins TRBV4-1 to TRBJ2-3, with 14 bases aligning to TRBD2. CDR1 is MGHRA and CDR2 is YSYEKL in the germline V gene. Trimming took 1 base from V and 1 from J; bases not matched to a gene: 1. The CDR3 has 17 residues. CDR3 nucleotide sequence: TGCGCCAGCAGCCAAGGGGGACTAGCGGGAGGCACAGATACGCAGTATTTT. Translation gives CASSQGGLAGGTDTQYF.

The V gene is TRBV6-5, the J gene TRBJ2-1; possibly TRBD2 for D (6 bases). The CDR3 totals 12 residues. Between the trimmed V and J ends, which lost 5 bases and 8 bases, there was a span of 10 bases. Germline V lookup: CDR1 MNHEY, CDR2 SVGAGI. The CDR3 DNA sequence: TGTGCCAGCAGTCGCAGGGAGGATGAGCAGTTCTTC. It translates to CASSRREDEQFF.

The V gene is TRBV7-2, the J gene TRBJ2-1; 12 bases line up with TRBD2. Germline trimming cut 4 bases from V and 10 bases from J; bases unmatched to any gene: 5. The germline V gene has CDR1 SGHTA and CDR2 FQGNSA. The length of the CDR3 is 14 residues. In nucleotides, the CDR3 is TGTGCCAGCAGCTCAACTAGCGGGAGGAAGGAGCAGTTCTTC. It yields the protein CASSSTSGRKEQFF. The whole variable domain, remainder taken from reference TRBV7-2 and TRBJ2-1, is GAGVSQSPSNKVTEKGKDVELRCDPISGHTALYWYRQSLGQGLEFLIYFQGNSAPDKSGLPSDRFSAERTGGSVSTLTIQRTQQEDSAVYLCASSSTSGRKEQFFGPGTRLTVL.